This record covers a single T cell receptor beta chain. The antigen remains unidentified. The sample belongs to a study of shared clonotypes between healthy human individuals. Points from the study as a whole: Apart from blood, nothing was sampled; tissue repertoires likely differ. Naive subsets, compared against memory subsets, generally had larger estimated richness values.

Some clones are missing from TCRdb's copy, which holds only in-frame ones; the method was immunoSEQ multiplex PCR. The sample lists about 2.1 million clones, around 95% occurring once. CD45RO-negative, CCR7-positively selected cells formed the naive CD8 fraction, excluding terminally differentiated effector memory CD45RA+ cells. The junction had 11 bases not matched to a gene; V was cut back by 5 bases and J by 8 bases. Germline V lookup: CDR1 SGHRS, CDR2 YFSETQ. CDR3 length equals 15 residues. The sequencing sample was made of naive CD8+ T cells from PBMCs. The sequence came from a young man in good health. Some clones in this sample may be carry-over from other donors' samples. The V gene is TRBV5-1, the J gene TRBJ1-4; TRBD1 aligns across 8 bases. CDR3 coding DNA: TGCGCCAGCAGACCGACGACAGGGGAGGCGGAAAAACTGTTTTTT. It encodes CASRPTTGEAEKLFF.